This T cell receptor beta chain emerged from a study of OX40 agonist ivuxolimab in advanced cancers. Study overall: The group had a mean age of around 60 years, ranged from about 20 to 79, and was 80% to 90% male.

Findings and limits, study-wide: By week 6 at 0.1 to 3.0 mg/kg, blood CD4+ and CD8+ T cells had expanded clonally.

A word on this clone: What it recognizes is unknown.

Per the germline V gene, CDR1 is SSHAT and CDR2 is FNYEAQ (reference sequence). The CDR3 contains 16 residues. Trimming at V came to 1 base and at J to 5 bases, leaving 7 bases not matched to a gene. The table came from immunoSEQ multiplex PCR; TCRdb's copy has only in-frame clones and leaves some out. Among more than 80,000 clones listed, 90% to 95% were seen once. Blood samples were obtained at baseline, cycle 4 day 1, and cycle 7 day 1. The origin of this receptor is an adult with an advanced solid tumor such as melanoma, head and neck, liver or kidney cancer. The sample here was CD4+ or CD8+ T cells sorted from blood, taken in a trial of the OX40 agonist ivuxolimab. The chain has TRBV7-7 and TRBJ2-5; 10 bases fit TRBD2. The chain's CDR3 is CASSLGSSGSGETQYF. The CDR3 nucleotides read TGTGCCAGCAGCTTAGGATCTAGCGGGAGTGGTGAGACCCAGTACTTC.